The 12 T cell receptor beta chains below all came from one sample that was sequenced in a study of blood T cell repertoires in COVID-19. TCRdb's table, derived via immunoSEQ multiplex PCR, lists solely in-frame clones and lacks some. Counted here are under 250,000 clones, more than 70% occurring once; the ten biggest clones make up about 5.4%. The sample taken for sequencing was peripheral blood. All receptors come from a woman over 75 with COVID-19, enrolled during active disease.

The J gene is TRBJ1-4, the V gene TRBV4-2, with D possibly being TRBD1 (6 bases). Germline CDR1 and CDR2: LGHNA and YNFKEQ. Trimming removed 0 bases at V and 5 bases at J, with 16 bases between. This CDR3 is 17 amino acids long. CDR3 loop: CASSQDPGQNENEKLFF. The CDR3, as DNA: TGTGCCAGCAGCCAAGATCCCGGACAGAACGAAAATGAAAAACTGTTTTTT.

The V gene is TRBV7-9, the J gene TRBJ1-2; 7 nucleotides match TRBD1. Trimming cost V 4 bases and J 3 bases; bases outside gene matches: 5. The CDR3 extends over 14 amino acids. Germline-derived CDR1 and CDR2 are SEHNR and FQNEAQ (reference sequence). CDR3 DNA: TGTGCCAGCAGCTATGGACAGGTCGACTATGGCTACACCTTC. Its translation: CASSYGQVDYGYTF.

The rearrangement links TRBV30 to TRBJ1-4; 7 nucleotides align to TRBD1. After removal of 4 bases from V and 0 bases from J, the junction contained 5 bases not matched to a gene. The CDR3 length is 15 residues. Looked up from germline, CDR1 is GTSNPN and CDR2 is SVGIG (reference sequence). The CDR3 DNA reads TGTGCCTGGAACAGGGGCATTGCAACTAATGAAAAACTGTTTTTT. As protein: CAWNRGIATNEKLFF.

The CDR3 DNA follows: TGTGCCACCAGTGATTTGGGGCTAGCCCAAGAGACCCAGTACTTC. Its translation: CATSDLGLAQETQYF. The V call is TRBV24-1, the J call TRBJ2-5, with D possibly being TRBD2 (5 bases). The CDR3 loop spans 15 amino acids. Trimming shortened V by 0 bases and J by 1 base, and 8 bases separated the two germline ends. CDR1 and CDR2 (germline): KGHDR, SFDVKD.

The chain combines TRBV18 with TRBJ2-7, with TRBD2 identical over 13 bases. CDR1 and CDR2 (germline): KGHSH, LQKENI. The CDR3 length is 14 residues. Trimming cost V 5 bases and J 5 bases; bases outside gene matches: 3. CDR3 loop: CASSTSGGDDEQYF. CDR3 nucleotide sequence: TGTGCCAGCTCAACTAGCGGGGGGGACGACGAGCAGTACTTC.

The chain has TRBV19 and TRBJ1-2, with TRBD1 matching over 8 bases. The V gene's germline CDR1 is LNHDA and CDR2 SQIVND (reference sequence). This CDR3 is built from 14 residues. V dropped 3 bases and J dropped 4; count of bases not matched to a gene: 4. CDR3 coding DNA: TGTGCCAGTAGTATCCGACAGGGGCCCTATGGCTACACCTTC. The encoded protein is CASSIRQGPYGYTF.

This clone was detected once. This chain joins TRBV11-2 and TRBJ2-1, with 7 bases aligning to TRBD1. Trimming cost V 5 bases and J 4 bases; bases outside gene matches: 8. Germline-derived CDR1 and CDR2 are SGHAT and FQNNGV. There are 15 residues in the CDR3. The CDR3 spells CASSLGVQGYNEQFF. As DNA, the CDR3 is TGTGCCAGCAGCCTAGGGGTACAGGGGTACAATGAGCAGTTCTTC.

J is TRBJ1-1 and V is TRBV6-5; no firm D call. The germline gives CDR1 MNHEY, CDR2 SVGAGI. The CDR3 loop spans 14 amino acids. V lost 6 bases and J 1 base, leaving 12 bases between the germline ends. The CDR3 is CASSFTHRNTEAFF. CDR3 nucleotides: TGTGCCAGCAGCTTCACTCACAGGAACACTGAAGCTTTCTTT.

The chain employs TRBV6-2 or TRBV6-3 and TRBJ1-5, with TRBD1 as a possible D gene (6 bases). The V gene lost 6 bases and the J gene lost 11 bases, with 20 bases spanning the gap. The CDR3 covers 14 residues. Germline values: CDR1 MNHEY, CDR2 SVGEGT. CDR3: CASSPGQILKAQHF. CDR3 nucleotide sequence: TGTGCCAGCAGCCCTGGACAGATCTTAAAGGCCCAGCATTTT.

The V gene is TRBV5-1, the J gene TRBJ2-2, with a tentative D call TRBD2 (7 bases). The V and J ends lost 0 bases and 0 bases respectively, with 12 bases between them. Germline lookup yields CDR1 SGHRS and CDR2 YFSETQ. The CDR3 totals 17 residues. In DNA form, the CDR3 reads TGCGCCAGCAGCTTGGGTCGGGGGGCGACGAACACCGGGGAGCTGTTTTTT. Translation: CASSLGRGATNTGELFF.

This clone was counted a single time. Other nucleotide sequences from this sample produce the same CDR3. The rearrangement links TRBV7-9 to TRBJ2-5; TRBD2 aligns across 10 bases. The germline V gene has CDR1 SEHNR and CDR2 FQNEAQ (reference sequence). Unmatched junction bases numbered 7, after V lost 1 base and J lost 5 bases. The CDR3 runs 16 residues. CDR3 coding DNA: TGTGCCAGCAGCTTAGGTTCTAGCGGGGGCCGGGAGACCCAGTACTTC. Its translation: CASSLGSSGGRETQYF. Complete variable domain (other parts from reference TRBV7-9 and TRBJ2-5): DTGVSQNPRHKITKRGQNVTFRCDPISEHNRLYWYRQTLGQGPEFLTYFQNEAQLEKSRLLSDRFSAERPKGSFSTLEIQRTEQGDSAMYLCASSLGSSGGRETQYFGPGTRLLVL.

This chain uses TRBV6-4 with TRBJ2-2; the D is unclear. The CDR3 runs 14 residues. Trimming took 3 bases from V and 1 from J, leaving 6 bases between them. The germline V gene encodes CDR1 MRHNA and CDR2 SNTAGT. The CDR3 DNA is TGTGCCAGCAGTGAACAGCAGAACACCGGGGAGCTGTTTTTT. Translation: CASSEQQNTGELFF.